A single sample gave rise to the 12 T cell receptor beta chains below, sequenced in a study of blood T cell repertoires in COVID-19. Some clones are missing from TCRdb's copy, which holds only in-frame ones; the method was immunoSEQ multiplex PCR. The table includes about 200,000 clones, 84% detected once. The sample taken for sequencing was peripheral blood. The source is a human donor in a cohort sampled during active COVID-19.

CDR3 region: CASIPTGLAGITGELFF. The CDR3 coding sequence is TGTGCCAGCATCCCTACCGGACTAGCGGGAATCACCGGGGAGCTGTTTTTT. The chain recombines TRBV7-2 with TRBJ2-2, with 12 bases matching TRBD2. Losses at the gene ends were 7 bases for V and 4 bases for J; bases not matched to a gene: 10. CDR3 length equals 17 residues. Germline V gene lookup returns CDR1 SGHTA and CDR2 FQGNSA.

The genes are TRBV24-1 and TRBJ2-1, with 7 bases identical to TRBD1. The germline V gene encodes CDR1 KGHDR and CDR2 SFDVKD. Trimming removed 3 bases from V and 5 bases from J; junction bases left unmatched: 9. The CDR3 loop spans 16 amino acids. Here the CDR3 DNA reads TGTGCCACCAGTGATGGATACAGGGGAGCCGACAATGAGCAGTTCTTC. This gives the protein CATSDGYRGADNEQFF.

The rearrangement joins TRBV2 to TRBJ2-5; 8 bases fit TRBD2. The length of the CDR3 is 18 residues. Germline V gives CDR1 SNHLY, CDR2 FYNNEI. The trim removed 7 bases at V and 4 bases at J, leaving 20 bases unmatched. The CDR3 bases are TGTGCCAGCAAGGGGGGAAGGAGACTCCGGGAGGGCCGAGAGACCCAGTACTTC. It is translated as CASKGGRRLREGRETQYF.

The chain has TRBV6-5 and TRBJ2-1; 11 bases fit TRBD1. Germline V lookup: CDR1 MNHEY, CDR2 SVGAGI. CDR3 length: 16 residues. J was trimmed by 4 bases and V by 2 bases; bases with no gene match: 4. In DNA, the CDR3 is TGTGCCAGCAGTTACCCAGGGACAGGGGGTTACAATGAGCAGTTCTTC. This gives the protein CASSYPGTGGYNEQFF.

The chain is built from TRBV18 and TRBJ1-1; 10 bases match TRBD1. The germline gives CDR1 KGHSH, CDR2 LQKENI. The CDR3 is made up of 16 amino acids. The ends lost 3 bases at V and 4 bases at J; junction bases unmatched: 8. For the CDR3, the DNA is TGTGCCAGCTCACCCTGGACAGGGGGAAAGGGCACTGAAGCTTTCTTT. Residues: CASSPWTGGKGTEAFF.

This rearrangement joins TRBV4-2 to TRBJ1-4, with 7 bases that match TRBD1. With 2 bases clipped from V and 3 bases from J, the junction kept 0 bases outside the gene matches. Germline V gives CDR1 LGHNA, CDR2 YNFKEQ. CDR3 size: 14 residues. CDR3: CASSQQGANEKLFF. In nucleotides, the CDR3 is TGTGCCAGCAGCCAACAGGGGGCTAATGAAAAACTGTTTTTT.

This clone showed up just once. The rearrangement joins TRBV6-5 to TRBJ2-7; TRBD2 matches at 11 bases. From germline, CDR1 is MNHEY and CDR2 SVGAGI. The CDR3 contains 14 residues. Trimming removed 6 bases from V and 4 bases from J; junction bases left unmatched: 5. The CDR3 here is CASRTSGSMYEQYF. The CDR3 DNA sequence: TGTGCCAGCAGAACTAGCGGGAGCATGTACGAGCAGTACTTC.

The V call is TRBV19, the J call TRBJ2-1; 13 bases align to TRBD2. CDR3 size: 16 residues. From germline, CDR1 is LNHDA and CDR2 SQIVND (reference sequence). The J segment lost 9 bases and the V segment lost 4 bases, leaving 9 bases of the junction unmatched. The CDR3 DNA is TGTGCCAGTAGTACCCGGACTAGCGGGAGTATTGGTGAGCAGTTCTTC. Amino acids: CASSTRTSGSIGEQFF.

This clone was counted a single time. V and J are TRBV7-9 and TRBJ1-4; 8 bases match TRBD1. The CDR3 totals 15 residues. The junction had 10 bases not matched to a gene; V was cut back by 5 bases and J by 8 bases. The germline V gene has CDR1 SEHNR and CDR2 FQNEAQ (reference sequence). The CDR3 region has the DNA TGTGCCAGCAGCACACCGGGACAGGCAACCGAAAAACTGTTTTTT. As protein: CASSTPGQATEKLFF.

V gene TRBV28 combines with J gene TRBJ1-1; D may be TRBD1 (5 bases). This CDR3 is 15 amino acids long. Between the trimmed V and J ends, which lost 7 bases and 4 bases, there was a span of 19 bases. CDR1 and CDR2 from the germline V gene are MDHEN and SYDVKM. CDR3 region: CASTLPDQGGTEAFF. The CDR3 DNA follows: TGTGCCAGCACCCTTCCCGACCAGGGTGGCACTGAAGCTTTCTTT.

The V and J genes are TRBV5-1 and TRBJ2-7, with 9 bases identical to TRBD1. Germline loops: CDR1 SGHRS, CDR2 YFSETQ. The CDR3 totals 15 residues. Losses at the gene ends were 1 base for V and 6 bases for J; bases not matched to a gene: 8. CDR3 DNA: TGCGCCAGCAGCTTGTATAGGACAGGGGTCGGCGAGCAGTACTTC. Translated, it gives CASSLYRTGVGEQYF.

This clone was seen a few times. The genes are TRBV2 and TRBJ1-1, with TRBD1 matching 7 bases. The junction had 6 bases not matched to a gene; V was cut back by 4 bases and J by 7 bases. The CDR3 contains 13 residues. The germline CDR1 and CDR2 sequences are SNHLY and FYNNEI. The CDR3: CASSADRANEAFF. The CDR3 coding sequence is TGTGCCAGCAGTGCCGACAGGGCTAATGAAGCTTTCTTT.